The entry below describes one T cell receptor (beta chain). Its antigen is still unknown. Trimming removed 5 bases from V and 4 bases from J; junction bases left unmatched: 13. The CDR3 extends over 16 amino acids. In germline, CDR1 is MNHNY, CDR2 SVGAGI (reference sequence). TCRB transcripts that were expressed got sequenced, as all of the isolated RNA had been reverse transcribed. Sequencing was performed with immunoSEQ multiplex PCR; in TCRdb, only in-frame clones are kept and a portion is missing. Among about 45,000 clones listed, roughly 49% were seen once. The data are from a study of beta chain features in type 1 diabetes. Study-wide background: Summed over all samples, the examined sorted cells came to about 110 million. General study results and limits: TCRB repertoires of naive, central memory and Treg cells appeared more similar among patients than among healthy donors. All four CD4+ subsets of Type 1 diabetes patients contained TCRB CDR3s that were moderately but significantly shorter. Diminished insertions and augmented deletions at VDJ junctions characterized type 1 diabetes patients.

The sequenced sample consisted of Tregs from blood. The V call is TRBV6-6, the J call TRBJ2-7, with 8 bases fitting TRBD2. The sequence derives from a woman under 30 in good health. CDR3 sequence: CASSTITGLAEYEQYF. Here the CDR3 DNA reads TGTGCCAGCAGTACTATTACCGGACTAGCCGAGTACGAGCAGTACTTC.